The 22 T cell receptor beta chains below come from one sample, sequenced in a study of shared clonotypes between healthy human individuals. Sequencing was performed with immunoSEQ multiplex PCR; in TCRdb, only in-frame clones are kept and a portion is missing. The sample includes about 1.1 million clones, 78% of them seen just once. The specimen sequenced was memory CD4+ T cells from PBMCs. Sample subset: CD45RA-negative fraction. All receptors derive from a man younger than 35 in good health. Some clones in this sample may be carry-over from other donors' samples.

Of note for this clone: The identical CDR3 is also encoded by other nucleotide sequences in the sample. The chain combines TRBV4-3 with TRBJ2-3; 7 bases map to TRBD2. Germline CDR1 is LGHNA and CDR2 is YSLEER. Trimming removed 1 base from V and 4 bases from J; junction bases left unmatched: 5. The CDR3 sequence is 15 residues long. In nucleotides, the CDR3 is TGCGCCAGCAGCCAAGGGGCTAGCGGATCAGATACGCAGTATTTT. Its translation: CASSQGASGSDTQYF.

As DNA, the CDR3 is TGTGCCAGCAGCCGGCCCGGTAGGGATCTCTCCTACGAGCAGTACTTC. Translating it yields CASSRPGRDLSYEQYF. The rearrangement joins TRBV7-9 to TRBJ2-7; D gene unclear. Germline V gene data show CDR1 as SEHNR and CDR2 as FQNEAQ (reference sequence). This CDR3 has 16 residues. Trimming pared 5 bases from V and 0 bases from J, leaving 17 bases between.

This clone has only a few counts. The CDR3 is CASSLARTAMNTEAFF. CDR3 nucleotide sequence: TGTGCCAGCAGCTTAGCAAGGACGGCCATGAACACTGAAGCTTTCTTT. The chain combines TRBV7-9 with TRBJ1-1; D not certain. The germline CDR1 and CDR2 sequences are SEHNR and FQNEAQ (reference sequence). The CDR3 has 16 residues. The ends were cut back, 0 bases at V and 0 bases at J, with 11 bases in the middle.

Turning to this clone: With only one base between it and a far larger clone, this is likely a read error. The chain is built from TRBV27 and TRBJ1-5; D is possibly TRBD1 (5 bases). The CDR3 extends over 15 amino acids. Germline CDR1 reads MNHEY; CDR2 reads SMNVEV (reference sequence). CDR3: CAGSMMKGRNQPQHF. The CDR3 DNA follows: TGTGCCGGCAGTATGATGAAGGGGCGAAATCAGCCCCAGCATTTT.

This clone is a singleton in its sample. In DNA, the CDR3 is TGTGCCAGTAGAGGACTAGCGGGAGTCCCTAGCACAGATACGCAGTATTTT. It is translated as CASRGLAGVPSTDTQYF. The rearrangement uses TRBV19 and TRBJ2-3; TRBD2 agrees at 13 bases. In germline, CDR1 is LNHDA, CDR2 SQIVND (reference sequence). The ends lost 6 bases at V and 0 bases at J; junction bases unmatched: 6. This CDR3 region has 17 residues.

The chain joins TRBV7-3 to TRBJ2-3; 15 bases line up with TRBD2. The germline V gene encodes CDR1 SGHTA and CDR2 FQGTGA. Trimming at V came to 4 bases and at J to 5 bases, leaving 4 bases not matched to a gene. The CDR3 is 16 residues long. CDR3 amino acids: CASSSGLAGGVDTQYF. The CDR3 DNA follows: TGTGCCAGCAGCTCGGGACTAGCGGGAGGCGTAGATACGCAGTATTTT.

J is TRBJ1-1 and V is TRBV15; D unclear. This CDR3 has 14 residues. The germline V and J ends were trimmed by 3 bases and 1 base, with 9 bases remaining between them. CDR1 LNHNV and CDR2 YYDKDF come from the germline V gene (reference sequence). CDR3 sequence reads: CATSRQHPNTEAFF. The CDR3 DNA reads TGTGCCACCAGCAGGCAACACCCGAACACTGAAGCTTTCTTT. Together with reference TRBV15 and TRBJ1-1, the CDR3 gives the full variable domain: DAMVIQNPRYQVTQFGKPVTLSCSQTLNHNVMYWYQQKSSQAPKLLFHYYDKDFNNEADTPDNFQSRRPNTSFCFLDIRSPGLGDTAMYLCATSRQHPNTEAFFGQGTRLTVV.

The J gene is TRBJ2-1, the V gene TRBV16, with TRBD1 as a possible D gene (6 bases). The germline V gene has CDR1 KGHSY and CDR2 FQNENV. The CDR3 consists of 14 residues. The V end lost 4 bases, the J end lost 8 bases, and 15 bases lay between the germline ends. The DNA for the CDR3 is TGTGCCAGCAGCCGCGGCAGACAGGTCTATGAGCAGTTCTTC. Translating gives CASSRGRQVYEQFF.

This clone turned up a few times. The chain is built from TRBV18 and TRBJ1-1; TRBD1 matches at 7 bases. The ends lost 0 bases at V and 5 bases at J; junction bases unmatched: 9. This CDR3 has 16 residues. The germline CDR1 and CDR2 sequences are KGHSH and LQKENI. CDR3 protein: CASSPPRAGGVTEAFF. In nucleotides, the CDR3 is TGTGCCAGCTCACCACCTCGGGCAGGGGGGGTTACTGAAGCTTTCTTT.

The rearrangement joins TRBV28 to TRBJ2-7; 7 bases agree with TRBD1. The length of the CDR3 is 16 residues. With 5 bases clipped from V and 2 bases from J, the junction kept 12 bases outside the gene matches. Germline V gene sequence: CDR1 MDHEN, CDR2 SYDVKM. CDR3: CASSPTFGQGAYEQYF. The CDR3 bases are TGTGCCAGCAGTCCTACATTTGGGCAGGGGGCCTACGAGCAGTACTTC.

The chain recombines TRBV10-3 with TRBJ2-7, with 7 bases lining up with TRBD1. J gave up 7 bases and V 2 bases, and 8 bases lay outside the gene matches. Germline loops: CDR1 ENHRY, CDR2 SYGVKD. This CDR3 has 14 residues. The CDR3 is CAISEKGAGEEQYF. The CDR3 DNA reads TGTGCCATCAGTGAGAAGGGGGCCGGGGAAGAGCAGTACTTC.

This chain uses TRBV11-1 with TRBJ2-1, with unresolved D. The germline V and J ends were trimmed by 3 bases and 0 bases, with 12 bases remaining between them. Germline loops: CDR1 SGHAT, CDR2 FQDESV (reference sequence). There are 16 residues in the CDR3. In DNA form, the CDR3 reads TGTGCCAGCAGCTTTTCCCGGGCTGTCTCCTACAATGAGCAGTTCTTC. Translated, it gives CASSFSRAVSYNEQFF.

The chain joins TRBV28 to TRBJ2-2; 8 bases are shared with TRBD1. The CDR3 is 15 amino acids. J gave up 5 bases and V 5 bases, and 7 bases lay outside the gene matches. Germline V gives CDR1 MDHEN, CDR2 SYDVKM. The CDR3 sequence is CASSTSGGWTGELFF. DNA for the CDR3: TGTGCCAGCAGTACTTCAGGGGGCTGGACCGGGGAGCTGTTTTTT.

The chain combines TRBV18 with TRBJ2-7; the D gene is possibly TRBD2 (5 bases). From germline, CDR1 is KGHSH and CDR2 LQKENI. This CDR3 is 15 amino acids long. V shed 3 bases and J shed 2 bases, with 14 bases lying between them. DNA for the CDR3: TGTGCCAGCTCACCGGATCGCAGCGGAGCCTACGAGCAGTACTTC. This codes for CASSPDRSGAYEQYF. The full variable domain, completed using reference TRBV18 and TRBJ2-7, is NAGVMQNPRHLVRRRGQEARLRCSPMKGHSHVYWYRQLPEEGLKFMVYLQKENIIDESGMPKERFSAEFPKEGPSILRIQQVVRGDSAAYFCASSPDRSGAYEQYFGPGTRLTVT.

This clone was detected ten times or more. The rearrangement uses TRBV5-6 and TRBJ1-4; D might be TRBD1 (6 bases). The V end lost 2 bases, the J end lost 3 bases, and 14 bases lay between the germline ends. CDR1 is SGHDT and CDR2 is YYEEEE in the germline V gene. The CDR3 extends over 16 amino acids. CDR3 bases: TGTGCCAGCAGCTTTTTGGGGGCCGCAGCTAATGAAAAACTGTTTTTT. Amino acid sequence: CASSFLGAAANEKLFF.

As regards this clone: Other nucleotide sequences in the sample specify the same CDR3. The chain has TRBV5-6 and TRBJ2-5, with D hard to call. The CDR3 has 11 residues. Germline lookup yields CDR1 SGHDT and CDR2 YYEEEE. V was cut by 4 bases and J by 5 bases, with 6 bases left in between. CDR3: CASSLRETQYF. For the CDR3, the DNA is TGTGCCAGCAGCCTTAGGGAGACCCAGTACTTC.

This clone was observed a handful of times. The CDR3 protein is CASSFPTGDYEQYF. CDR3 DNA: TGTGCCAGCAGTTTCCCCACGGGGGACTACGAGCAGTACTTC. This chain connects TRBV28 to TRBJ2-7, with D possibly being TRBD2 (6 bases). CDR3 size: 14 residues. Between the trimmed V and J ends, which lost 3 bases and 3 bases, there was a span of 12 bases. CDR1 and CDR2 from the germline V gene are MDHEN and SYDVKM.

The J gene is TRBJ2-7, the V gene TRBV5-6; the D is unclear. The germline V gene encodes CDR1 SGHDT and CDR2 YYEEEE. The CDR3 consists of 16 residues. With 4 bases removed from V and 0 bases from J, the gap between germline ends came to 17 bases. The CDR3 spells CASSAPPGSLSYEQYF. Here the CDR3 DNA reads TGTGCCAGCAGCGCTCCGCCCGGGTCGCTCTCCTACGAGCAGTACTTC.

The rearrangement joins TRBV7-6 to TRBJ1-3; TRBD1 agrees at 7 bases. Germline V gene data show CDR1 as SGHVS and CDR2 as FNYEAQ. Trimming removed 6 bases from V and 2 bases from J; junction bases left unmatched: 7. This CDR3 spans 15 amino acids. The CDR3, as DNA: TGTGCCAGCAGACCCTATCAGGGGGCTGGAAACACCATATATTTT. This gives the protein CASRPYQGAGNTIYF.

The table lists this clone with many counts. The rearrangement links TRBV28 to TRBJ1-3; TRBD1 might be the D (6 bases). Germline V gene sequence: CDR1 MDHEN, CDR2 SYDVKM. The CDR3 consists of 15 residues. The germline V and J ends were trimmed by 4 bases and 2 bases, with 12 bases remaining between them. Here the CDR3 reads CASSSPRTAGNTIYF. As DNA, the CDR3 is TGTGCCAGCAGTTCGCCCCGGACAGCTGGAAACACCATATATTTT.

This chain links TRBV6-1 with TRBJ1-4; D is ambiguous. This CDR3 region has 13 residues. Trimming took 7 bases from V and 3 from J, leaving 9 bases between them. Germline CDR1 is MNHNS and CDR2 is SASEGT. The CDR3 DNA reads TGTGCCAGCAATCCAAATTCTAATGAAAAACTGTTTTTT. This encodes CASNPNSNEKLFF.

Comment on this clone: Other DNA sequences from this sample encode an identical CDR3 as well. The chain is built from TRBV18 and TRBJ2-2; D gene unclear. This CDR3 comprises 14 residues. The germline V gene encodes CDR1 KGHSH and CDR2 LQKENI. The V gene lost 1 base and the J gene lost 1 base, with 4 bases spanning the gap. This CDR3 is CASSPRQNTGELFF. CDR3 DNA: TGTGCCAGCTCACCACGCCAGAACACCGGGGAGCTGTTTTTT.